This passage covers 10 T cell receptor beta chains from one sample sequenced in a study of cytomegalovirus exposure and HLA in healthy donors. Primers: 60 Vbeta forward and 13 Jbeta reverse. Profiled with immunoSEQ multiplex PCR; TCRdb holds only in-frame clones, not every one. The profile shows around 130,000 clones, 77% of them singletons. The sequenced sample consisted of PBMCs. The receptors were sampled from a woman aged 55-70 years in good health and CMV-seronegative.

V is TRBV27 and J is TRBJ1-2, with TRBD1 matching over 8 bases. The germline CDR1 and CDR2 sequences are MNHEY and SMNVEV (reference sequence). The CDR3 has 14 amino acids. J lost 1 base, V lost 9 bases, and 7 bases had no gene match. This chain's CDR3 is CASSRQGLNYGYTF. CDR3 sequence (DNA): TGTGCCAGTAGCCGACAGGGGCTTAACTATGGCTACACCTTC.

This chain uses TRBV5-1 with TRBJ2-7; 9 nucleotides line up with TRBD1. Trimming removed 1 base from V and 4 bases from J; junction bases left unmatched: 6. The length of the CDR3 is 15 residues. Per the germline V gene, CDR1 is SGHRS and CDR2 is YFSETQ. CDR3 nucleotide sequence: TGCGCCAGCAGCTTGCCACGGGACAGGGTTTACGAGCAGTACTTC. Its translation is CASSLPRDRVYEQYF.

This clone appeared once. This chain's CDR3 is CASSFPGDRDFSNYGYTF. The CDR3 DNA reads TGTGCCAGCAGCTTCCCCGGGGACAGGGACTTTTCCAACTATGGCTACACCTTC. The chain couples TRBV13 to TRBJ1-2; TRBD1 matches at 9 bases. The ends lost 3 bases at V and 2 bases at J; junction bases unmatched: 13. The CDR3 extends over 18 amino acids. Germline V CDR1 and CDR2: PRHDT, FYEKMQ (reference sequence).

The V call is TRBV28, the J call TRBJ1-5, with D possibly being TRBD1 (6 bases). This CDR3 is 14 amino acids long. Deletions cut 5 bases from V and 5 bases from J, with 13 bases between. Looked up from germline, CDR1 is MDHEN and CDR2 is SYDVKM. The CDR3 here is CASSKQGRDQPQHF. As DNA, the CDR3 is TGTGCCAGCAGTAAACAGGGTAGGGATCAGCCCCAGCATTTT.

This clone was counted once. The rearrangement joins TRBV7-9 to TRBJ2-2; D is perhaps TRBD2 (6 bases). The germline V and J ends were trimmed by 8 bases and 5 bases, with 15 bases remaining between them. The germline V gene encodes CDR1 SEHNR and CDR2 FQNEAQ (reference sequence). This CDR3 spans 14 amino acids. CDR3: CASSPRAGTGELFF. CDR3 coding DNA: TGTGCCAGCTCCCCCCGGGCGGGAACCGGGGAGCTGTTTTTT. Based on the CDR3 plus reference TRBV7-9 and TRBJ2-2, the full variable domain is DTGVSQNPRHKITKRGQNVTFRCDPISEHNRLYWYRQTLGQGPEFLTYFQNEAQLEKSRLLSDRFSAERPKGSFSTLEIQRTEQGDSAMYLCASSPRAGTGELFFGEGSRLTVL.

The chain employs TRBV5-4 and TRBJ2-7, with D maybe TRBD2 (6 bases). The V end lost 4 bases, the J end lost 5 bases, and 13 bases lay between the germline ends. CDR1 SGHNT and CDR2 YYREEE come from the germline V gene (reference sequence). The CDR3 has 13 residues. CDR3 loop: CASSRGWGDEQYF. CDR3 DNA sequence: TGTGCCAGCAGCCGCGGGTGGGGGGACGAGCAGTACTTC.

This chain connects TRBV18 to TRBJ1-4; D may be TRBD1 (6 bases). Germline V CDR1 and CDR2: KGHSH, LQKENI. There are 15 residues in the CDR3. The V and J ends lost 2 bases and 5 bases respectively, with 12 bases between them. In nucleotides, the CDR3 is TGTGCCAGCTCACCAGCGGCAGGGGAGAATGAAAAACTGTTTTTT. As protein: CASSPAAGENEKLFF.

V gene TRBV4-1 combines with J gene TRBJ1-2; a weak D match, TRBD1 (5 bases). Germline V lookup: CDR1 MGHRA, CDR2 YSYEKL. Trimming left V 5 bases short and J 3 bases short, with 10 bases between. The CDR3 runs to 13 residues. Here the CDR3 reads CASSGQGDYGYTF. The CDR3 coding sequence is TGCGCCAGCAGCGGCCAAGGGGACTATGGCTACACCTTC.

The chain links TRBV28 to TRBJ2-2, with D perhaps matching TRBD2 (6 bases). Germline V CDR1 and CDR2: MDHEN, SYDVKM. The CDR3 extends over 15 amino acids. V was pared by 4 bases and J by 6 bases, with 15 bases between. The CDR3 loop reads CASSSPPGAAGELFF. In nucleotides, the CDR3 is TGTGCCAGCAGTTCACCGCCGGGAGCGGCCGGGGAGCTGTTTTTT. The full variable domain, with the rest looked up from reference TRBV28 and TRBJ2-2, is DVKVTQSSRYLVKRTGEKVFLECVQDMDHENMFWYRQDPGLGLRLIYFSYDVKMKEKGDIPEGYSVSREKKERFSLILESASTNQTSMYLCASSSPPGAAGELFFGEGSRLTVL.

V is TRBV6-5 and J is TRBJ1-5; weak D call: TRBD1 (5 bases). The CDR3 runs to 11 residues. V lost 6 bases and J 9 bases, leaving 9 bases between the germline ends. Germline V CDR1 and CDR2: MNHEY, SVGAGI. CDR3 sequence reads: CASSQGGPQHF. CDR3 sequence (DNA): TGTGCCAGCAGCCAGGGAGGGCCCCAGCATTTT.